Presented here are 5 T cell receptor beta chains from one specimen sequenced in a study of tissue T cells after allogeneic stem cell transplantation. The time point: mouse harvest day 7 after allogeneic transplant. Tail vein injection delivered 10^7 T-cell-depleted bone marrow cells and 10^6 splenic CD5+ T cells. Repertoires were generated with immunoSEQ multiplex PCR, while TCRdb's copy carries only in-frame clones and drops some. Of roughly 3,200 clones in the sample, 55% are singletons; the top ten hold 4.4%. Sequenced material: gut tissue. These receptors all stem from a female BALB/c mouse given C57BL/6 T cells with graft-versus-host disease after an allogeneic hematopoietic cell transplant.

With respect to this clone: Gene and germline names: mouse. The covered CDR3 bases are TGCTCCAGCAGTCAATCGGGGGGCCCCAACGAAAGATTATTT. Translating gives CSSSQSGGPNERLF. The whole CDR3 sequence reads CSSSQSGGPNERLFF. V is TRBV23 and J is TRBJ1-4. The CDR3 goes on 1 residue after the read ends, and that part is filled in from the germline J gene. CDR3 length: 15 amino acids. CDR1 and CDR2 (germline): KGHTA, FQNQQP.

Concerning this clone itself: The listed genes are named as in mouse. The covered CDR3 bases are TGTGCCAGCAGTTGGGACAGGGGGTCCGACTACACC. As protein: CASSWDRGSDYT. The entire CDR3 protein reads CASSWDRGSDYTF. This rearrangement joins TRBV26 to TRBJ1-2; 11 nucleotides line up with TRBD1. Coverage ceases 1 residue before the CDR3 finishes, and the germline J gene fills in the end. The trim removed 5 bases at V and 5 bases at J, leaving 1 base unmatched. This CDR3 spans 13 amino acids. Germline V lookup: CDR1 KGHPV, CDR2 FQNQEV (reference sequence).

In regard to this clone: Gene names are the mouse ones. The read comes to an end 1 residue before the CDR3 does, leaving the germline J gene to fill in the end. This chain joins TRBV26 and TRBJ1-1; D is possibly TRBD1 (5 bases). From germline, CDR1 is KGHPV and CDR2 FQNQEV (reference sequence). Trimming pared 5 bases from V and 4 bases from J, leaving 11 bases between. The CDR3 spans 13 residues. The CDR3 reads CASSGGAGTEVFF. Incomplete CDR3 DNA: TGTGCCAGCAGTGGAGGGGCTGGCACAGAAGTCTTC.

Worth noting for this clone: Germline and genes here are mouse. The sequenced fragment ends 1 residue before the CDR3 boundary, so the rest is inferred from the germline J gene. V is TRBV3 and J is TRBJ2-2; TRBD2 matches 10 bases. V was pared by 1 base and J by 3 bases, with 2 bases of the junction left unmatched. This CDR3 region has 16 residues. CDR1 and CDR2 from the germline V gene are SNHLY and FYNGKV (reference sequence). CDR3 bases read: TGTGCCAGCAGCTTAGACTGGGGGGGGGACACCGGGCAGCTCTAC. It specifies CASSLDWGGDTGQLY. The whole CDR3 protein reads CASSLDWGGDTGQLYF.

Points on this clone: Mouse names are used for the genes. The CDR3 end lies 1 residue beyond the end of the read and is filled in from the germline J gene. The chain employs TRBV26 and TRBJ2-2; 12 bases line up with TRBD2. J was trimmed by 6 bases and V by 4 bases; bases with no gene match: 3. Germline V CDR1 and CDR2: KGHPV, FQNQEV (reference sequence). This CDR3 spans 15 amino acids. The CDR3 is CASSPGTGGSGQLYF. The covered CDR3 bases are TGTGCCAGCAGTCCCGGGACTGGGGGGTCCGGGCAGCTCTAC.